This paragraph covers one T cell receptor beta chain sequence. This specimen comes from a study of T cell responses to AZD1222 COVID-19 vaccine. The length of the CDR3 is 17 residues. With V trimmed by 2 bases and J by 5 bases, 10 bases remained unmatched. CDR1 is SGDLS and CDR2 is YYNGEE in the germline V gene. Libraries were prepared by immunoSEQ multiplex PCR; TCRdb keeps only in-frame clonotypes and omits some of them. The profile shows some 45,000 clones, 90% of them singletons. The clonotype originates from an adult who received the AZD1222 COVID-19 vaccine. The specimen comprised peripheral blood, sampled 28 days after the second AZD1222 dose. The genes are TRBV9 and TRBJ2-7, with 13 positions matching TRBD2. CDR3 nucleotides: TGTGCCAGCAGCGTGACTAGCGGGGGGACCCCTAGGCACGAGCAGTACTTC. Translated, it gives CASSVTSGGTPRHEQYF.